This T cell receptor beta chain was documented in a study of type 1 regulatory T cells. Study in general: An in vitro protocol generated T-allo10, a Tr1-enriched, alloantigen-specific CD4 T cell product. Broader study findings: Type 1 regulatory T cells had a more restricted TCR repertoire than non-type 1 regulatory T cells.

MiXCR, applied by TCRdb to the reads, yields one record per CDR3 protein. The top ten clones hold roughly 35% of a sample with about 5,000 distinct CDR3 sequences, about a quarter of them seen once. Remarks on this clonotype: What it binds is unknown.

The source is a human donor in good health. The sequenced sample consisted of cultured type 1 regulatory T (Tr1) cells, either the whole culture or a sorted fraction (not recorded which).

The CDR3 loop reads CASRQSGADTEAFF. The CDR3 DNA follows: TGTGCCAGCAGACAATCCGGGGCGGACACTGAAGCTTTCTTT. The rearrangement joins TRBV7-3 to TRBJ1-1; D might be TRBD1 (5 bases). The CDR3 runs to 14 residues. Germline assignment: CDR1 SGHTA and CDR2 FQGTGA. V dropped 6 bases and J dropped 3 bases, with 14 bases sitting between them.